This T cell receptor (beta chain) stems from a study of T cell responses to AZD1222 COVID-19 vaccine. Germline CDR1 is SGHRS and CDR2 is YFSETQ. Trimming pared 0 bases from V and 0 bases from J, leaving 10 bases between. CDR3 size: 15 residues. This clone came up once. This table comes from immunoSEQ multiplex PCR, and its TCRdb copy is limited to in-frame clones, with some not included. The profile covers around 100,000 clones, with around 87% appearing a single time and 4% to 4.5% taken by the ten largest. The receptor was derived from an adult in good health. Sequencing used peripheral blood, obtained on day 0 of MenACWY control vaccination. This chain joins TRBV5-1 and TRBJ2-7; perhaps TRBD2 as D (5 bases). The CDR3 reads CASSLEPGSSYEQYF. In DNA, the CDR3 is TGCGCCAGCAGCTTGGAGCCGGGGAGCTCCTACGAGCAGTACTTC.